A single sample gave rise to the 9 T cell receptor beta chains below, sequenced in a study of T-cell reconstitution after alpha-beta-depleted transplantation in children. Library preparation (for TCRbeta) was performed with unique molecular identifiers. TCRdb called the PCR reads again in MiXCR, with one record for every CDR3 protein. In the table there are about 100,000 distinct CDR3 sequences, 5.5% to 6.5% of which are singletons. The sample was PBMCs, mostly from graft donor cells, taken 360 days after TCRalphabeta/CD19-depleted stem cell transplant. The receptors come from a male patient aged 2 to 10 who had a stem cell transplant for acute lymphoblastic leukemia, so the T cells may come from the graft donor.

This clonotype was recorded many times. The chain carries TRBV12-3 or TRBV12-4 and TRBJ2-1; D is tentatively TRBD1 or TRBD2 (5 bases each). The ends were cut back, 4 bases at V and 7 bases at J, with 17 bases in the middle. The CDR3 covers 15 residues. CDR3 in amino acids: CASSSIAGEGNEQFF. The CDR3 coding sequence is TGTGCCAGCAGTTCCATTGCCGGAGAGGGGAATGAGCAGTTCTTC.

The chain recombines TRBV7-9 with TRBJ1-2, with TRBD1 matching over 7 bases. Unmatched junction bases numbered 11, after V lost 8 bases and J lost 8 bases. Germline CDR1 is SEHNR and CDR2 is FQNEAQ (reference sequence). The CDR3 contains 13 residues. The CDR3 DNA reads as TGTGCCAGCGGCGGTCTTAGGGGGCAAGGCTACACCTTC. It encodes CASGGLRGQGYTF.

About this clonotype itself: At one end the junction does not follow the germline gene, possibly because of a read error. The rearrangement links TRBV4-3 to TRBJ2-4; possible D gene TRBD1, 6 bases. Germline CDR1 reads LGHNA; CDR2 reads YSLEER. CDR3 size: 16 residues. The CDR3 spells CASSQGAGAAKNIQYF. As DNA, the CDR3 is TGCGCCAGCAGCCAAGGTGCAGGGGCAGCCAAGAACATTCAGTACTTC.

This clonotype was counted only a few times. This chain connects TRBV9 to TRBJ1-5, with D possibly being TRBD1 (6 bases). This CDR3 has 14 amino acids. In germline, CDR1 is SGDLS, CDR2 YYNGEE. Trimming removed 3 bases at V and 4 bases at J, with 11 bases between. The CDR3: CASSGGGPNQPQHF. CDR3 DNA: TGTGCCAGCAGCGGAGGGGGACCAAATCAGCCCCAGCATTTT.

This clonotype was observed at least ten times. The CDR3 here is CASSLGTGKNTGELFF. In DNA, the CDR3 is TGTGCCAGCAGCTTAGGGACAGGAAAGAACACCGGGGAGCTGTTTTTT. The chain is built from TRBV13 and TRBJ2-2; the D gene is possibly TRBD1 (6 bases). The CDR3 covers 16 residues. V dropped 0 bases and J dropped 1 base, with 9 bases sitting between them. The V gene's germline CDR1 is PRHDT and CDR2 FYEKMQ (reference sequence).

This clonotype was seen ten or more times. The chain links TRBV29-1 to TRBJ1-2; D not resolved. Germline-derived CDR1 and CDR2 are SQVTM and ANQGSEA. The CDR3 loop spans 13 amino acids. The V end lost 5 bases, the J end lost 2 bases, and 12 bases lay between the germline ends. The CDR3 is CSVLPTENYGYTF. The CDR3 DNA reads TGCAGCGTTTTACCGACCGAAAACTATGGCTACACCTTC.

Many counts were recorded for this clonotype. The genes are TRBV20-1 and TRBJ2-1; 7 bases match TRBD2. The junction had 12 bases not matched to a gene; V was cut back by 6 bases and J by 7 bases. CDR3 size: 14 residues. The germline V gene has CDR1 DFQATT and CDR2 SNEGSKA (reference sequence). CDR3 amino acids: CSADPAGALNEQFF. The CDR3, as DNA: TGCAGTGCGGACCCGGCGGGAGCCCTGAATGAGCAGTTCTTC.

A few counts support this clonotype. The chain links TRBV9 to TRBJ1-2, with a possible D match to TRBD1 (5 bases). V gave up 4 bases and J gave up 5 bases, with 15 bases separating them. Germline CDR1 reads SGDLS; CDR2 reads YYNGEE. The CDR3 covers 14 residues. This chain's CDR3 is CASSPPREGYGYTF. DNA for the CDR3: TGTGCCAGCAGCCCCCCTAGGGAGGGGTATGGCTACACCTTC.

Ten or more counts support this clonotype. CDR3 region: CASSLEGQGFTEAFF. The CDR3 region has the DNA TGTGCCAGCAGCTTAGAGGGGCAGGGGTTCACTGAAGCTTTCTTT. The rearrangement links TRBV13 to TRBJ1-1; maybe TRBD1 (6 bases). There are 15 residues in the CDR3. V was pared by 1 base and J by 4 bases, with 13 bases between. Germline assignment: CDR1 PRHDT and CDR2 FYEKMQ (reference sequence).